This T cell receptor (beta chain) was obtained from a study of regulatory T cells in long-lasting Graves disease. The V end was cut by 5 bases, the J end by 4 bases, with 18 bases between. CDR1 SEHNR and CDR2 FQNEAQ come from the germline V gene (reference sequence). The CDR3 covers 16 residues. Investigators prepared the TCR beta libraries by applying iRepertoire HTBI primers and Arm-PCR of CDR3 regions. One entry per CDR3 protein, called by TCRdb with MiXCR from the multiplex PCR reads. The sample includes about 450,000 distinct CDR3 sequences, 14% of them seen just once. Regarding time point: newly diagnosed GD, antithyroid drugs for less than 3 months. RNA extracted from PBMCs served as the sequencing template. The data were also submitted as part of a second study, on T cells in Graves' hyperthyroidism and ophthalmopathy.

This TCR derives from a woman aged 45-60 years with Graves disease. The V and J genes are TRBV7-9 and TRBJ1-3; a possible D gene is TRBD1 (5 bases). The sequenced sample was peripheral blood mononuclear cells (PBMCs), obtained at new diagnosis, from a patient treated with antithyroid drugs. The DNA of the CDR3 is TGTGCCAGCAGCACTGACAGCGCCACGGGGGGAAACACCATATATTTT. It is translated as CASSTDSATGGNTIYF.